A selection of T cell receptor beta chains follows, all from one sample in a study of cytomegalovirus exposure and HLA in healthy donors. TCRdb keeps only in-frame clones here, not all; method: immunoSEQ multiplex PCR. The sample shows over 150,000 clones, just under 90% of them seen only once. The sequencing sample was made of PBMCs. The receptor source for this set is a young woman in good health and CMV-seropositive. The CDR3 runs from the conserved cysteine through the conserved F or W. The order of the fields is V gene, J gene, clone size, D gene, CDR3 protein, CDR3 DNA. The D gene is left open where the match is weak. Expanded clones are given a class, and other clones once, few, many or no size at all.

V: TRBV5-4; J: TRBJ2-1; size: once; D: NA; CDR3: CASSLKLIYNEQFF; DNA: TGTGCCAGCAGCTTAAAACTCATCTACAATGAGCAGTTCTTC
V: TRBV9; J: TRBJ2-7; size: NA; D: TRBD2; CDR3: CAPRDYSYEQYF; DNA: TGTGCCCCACGGGACTATTCCTACGAGCAGTACTTC
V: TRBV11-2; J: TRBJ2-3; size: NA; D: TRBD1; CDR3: CASRAGGISTDTQYF; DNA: TGTGCCAGCAGGGCAGGGGGCATTAGCACAGATACGCAGTATTTT
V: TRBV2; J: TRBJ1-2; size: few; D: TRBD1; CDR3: CASGGTASNYGYTF; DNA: TGTGCCAGCGGAGGGACAGCTAGTAACTATGGCTACACCTTC
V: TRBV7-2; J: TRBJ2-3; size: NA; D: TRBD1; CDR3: CASSSTGASSTDTQYF; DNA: TGTGCCAGCAGCTCCACAGGGGCCTCTAGCACAGATACGCAGTATTTT
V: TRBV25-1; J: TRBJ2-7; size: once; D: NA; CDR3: CASSDSYEQYF; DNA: TGTGCCAGCAGTGATAGCTACGAGCAGTACTTC
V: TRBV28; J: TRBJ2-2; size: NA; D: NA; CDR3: CASSSAGQHTGELFF; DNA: TGTGCCAGCAGTTCCGCGGGACAGCACACCGGGGAGCTGTTTTTT
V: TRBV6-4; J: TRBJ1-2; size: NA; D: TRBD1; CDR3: CASSDSGTGTNYGYTF; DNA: TGTGCCAGCAGTGACTCGGGGACAGGGACTAACTATGGCTACACCTTC
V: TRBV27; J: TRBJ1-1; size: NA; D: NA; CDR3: CASSRRGEAFF; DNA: TGTGCCAGCAGCCGGCGGGGTGAAGCTTTCTTT
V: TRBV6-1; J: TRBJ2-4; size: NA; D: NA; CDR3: CASSELSGIQYF; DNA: TGTGCCAGCAGTGAACTTTCGGGCATTCAGTACTTC
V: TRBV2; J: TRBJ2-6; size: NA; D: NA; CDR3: CASYISGANVLTF; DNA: TGTGCCAGCTATATATCTGGGGCCAACGTCCTGACTTTC
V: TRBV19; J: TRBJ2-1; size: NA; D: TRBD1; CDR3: CASSTQPGQGDNEQFF; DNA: TGTGCCAGTAGTACGCAACCGGGACAGGGAGATAATGAGCAGTTCTTC
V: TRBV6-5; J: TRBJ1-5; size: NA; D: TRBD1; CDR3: CASSLGTGPQHF; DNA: TGTGCCAGCAGTCTGGGGACAGGACCCCAGCATTTT
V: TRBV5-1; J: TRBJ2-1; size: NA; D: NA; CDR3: CASSLSVLYNEQFF; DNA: TGCGCCAGCAGCTTGAGCGTACTATACAATGAGCAGTTCTTC
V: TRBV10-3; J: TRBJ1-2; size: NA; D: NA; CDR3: CAISEKGLFNYGYTF; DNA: TGTGCCATCAGCGAAAAGGGACTGTTTAACTATGGCTACACCTTC
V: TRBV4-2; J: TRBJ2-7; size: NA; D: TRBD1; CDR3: CASRTGQGPYEQYF; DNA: TGTGCCAGCAGAACCGGACAGGGACCCTACGAGCAGTACTTC
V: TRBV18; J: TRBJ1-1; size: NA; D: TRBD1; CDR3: CASSLVGMAGGRNTEAFF; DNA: TGTGCCAGCTCACTCGTCGGTATGGCAGGGGGCCGGAACACTGAAGCTTTCTTT
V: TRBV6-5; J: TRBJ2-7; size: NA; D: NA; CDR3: CASSYSILGGSYEQYF; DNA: TGTGCCAGCAGTTACTCGATTTTAGGGGGTTCCTACGAGCAGTACTTC
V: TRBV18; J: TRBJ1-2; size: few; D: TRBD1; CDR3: CASSRRTGPYGYTF; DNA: TGTGCCAGCTCACGAAGGACAGGGCCCTATGGCTACACCTTC
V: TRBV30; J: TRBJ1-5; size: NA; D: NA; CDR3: CAWSEVGDQPQHF; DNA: TGTGCCTGGAGTGAGGTGGGAGATCAGCCCCAGCATTTT
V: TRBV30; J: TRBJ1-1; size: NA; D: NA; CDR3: CAWSLQGTEAFF; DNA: TGTGCCTGGAGTCTACAGGGCACTGAAGCTTTCTTT
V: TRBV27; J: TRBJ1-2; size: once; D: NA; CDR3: CASSPGQNYGYTF; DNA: TGTGCCAGCTCCCCAGGACAGAACTATGGCTACACCTTC
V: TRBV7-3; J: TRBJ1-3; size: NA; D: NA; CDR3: CASSLGQGNTIYF; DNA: TGTGCCAGCAGCTTAGGACAGGGAAACACCATATATTTT
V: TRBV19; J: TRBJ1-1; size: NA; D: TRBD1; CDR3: CASSIVGRQGGHNTEAFF; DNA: TGTGCCAGTAGTATAGTGGGGCGACAGGGGGGACACAACACTGAAGCTTTCTTT
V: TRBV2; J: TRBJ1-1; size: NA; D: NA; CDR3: CASSSGWVAFF; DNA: TGTGCCAGCAGTTCAGGGTGGGTAGCTTTCTTT
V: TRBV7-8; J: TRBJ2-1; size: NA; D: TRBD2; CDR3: CASSLWLAGGHEQFF; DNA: TGTGCCAGCAGCTTATGGCTAGCGGGAGGACATGAGCAGTTCTTC
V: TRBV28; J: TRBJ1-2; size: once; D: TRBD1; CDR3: CASSPYRGYGYTF; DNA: TGTGCCAGCAGTCCGTACAGGGGGTATGGCTACACCTTC
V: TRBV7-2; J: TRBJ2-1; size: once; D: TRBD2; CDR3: CASSRALAVSYNEQFF; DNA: TGTGCCAGCAGCCGGGCCCTAGCGGTCTCCTACAATGAGCAGTTCTTC
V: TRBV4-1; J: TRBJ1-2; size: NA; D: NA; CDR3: CASSQDISRAEGYTF; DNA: TGCGCCAGCAGCCAAGATATTTCCAGGGCCGAGGGCTACACCTTC
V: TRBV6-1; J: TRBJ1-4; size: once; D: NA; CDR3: CASSEGTGWKLFF; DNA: TGTGCCAGCAGTGAAGGTACGGGTTGGAAACTGTTTTTT